This T cell receptor beta chain emerged from a study of CD8+ T cells in alopecia areata. Study findings and constraints: Scalp clonality decreased significantly with tofacitinib, and so did expanded CD8+ clones among the top 100. As there was one nonresponder, how baseline CD8+ expansion relates to response remains uncertain.

Turning to this clone: The antigen is undetermined.

Extracted RNA was reverse transcribed, and the resulting cDNA served as sequencing template. The assay was immunoSEQ multiplex PCR, and TCRdb's table has in-frame clones only and misses some. Of hundreds of thousands of clones in the sample, about 62% were seen once. Treatment here: oral pan-JAK inhibitor, 5-10 mg twice daily. The germline V gene encodes CDR1 MRHNA and CDR2 SNTAGT. This CDR3 region has 13 residues. Trimming took off 2 bases at V and 9 bases at J, with 13 bases between the two ends. Sample: CD4+ T cells sorted from blood, taken around week 54, from a patient treated with tofacitinib. The rearrangement links TRBV6-4 to TRBJ1-2, with D possibly TRBD1 on 5 matching bases. This sequence was found in a human donor with alopecia areata. The chain's CDR3 is CASSDEQGGSYTF. DNA for the CDR3: TGTGCCAGCAGTGACGAGCAGGGAGGGAGCTACACCTTC.